Listed below are T cell receptor beta chains from one sample, sequenced in a study of T cell responses to AZD1222 COVID-19 vaccine. The assay was immunoSEQ multiplex PCR, and TCRdb's table has in-frame clones only and misses some. The sample lists about 120,000 clones; around 92% were seen once. This specimen was peripheral blood, taken 28 days after the second AZD1222 dose. These receptors were collected from an adult who received the AZD1222 COVID-19 vaccine. Both conserved end residues are part of each CDR3. The D gene is left open where the match is weak. Expanded clones are given a class, and other clones once, few, many or no size at all.

v_call,d_call,clone_size,j_call,cdr3_aa,cdr3_nt
TRBV28,NA,NA,TRBJ2-1,CASSFPGLLSSYNEQFF,TGTGCCAGCAGTTTCCCTGGACTACTGAGCTCCTACAATGAGCAGTTCTTC
TRBV7-9,NA,NA,TRBJ2-3,CASSLVVSRTDTQYF,TGTGCCAGCAGCTTAGTTGTCTCCCGCACAGATACGCAGTATTTT
TRBV7-6,NA,NA,TRBJ2-7,CASSLEGYVGNEQYF,TGTGCCAGCAGCTTAGAAGGGTACGTCGGCAACGAGCAGTACTTC
TRBV7-9,NA,few,TRBJ2-1,CASSLVSGLVGRNYNEQFF,TGTGCCAGCAGCTTAGTTTCGGGTTTGGTGGGACGAAACTACAATGAGCAGTTCTTC
TRBV11-1,NA,NA,TRBJ2-1,CASSLFRLDSYNEQFF,TGTGCCAGCAGCTTATTCCGTCTGGACAGCTACAATGAGCAGTTCTTC
TRBV5-1,NA,NA,TRBJ1-1,CASSQGGGSYHTEAFF,TGCGCCAGCAGCCAAGGAGGGGGTTCATATCACACTGAAGCTTTCTTT
TRBV19,TRBD1,once,TRBJ1-6,CASSATPGQISSYNSPLHF,TGTGCCAGTAGCGCGACACCGGGACAGATTTCCTCCTATAATTCACCCCTCCACTTT
TRBV2,TRBD2,NA,TRBJ2-3,CASSPAGSTDTQYF,TGTGCCAGCAGCCCAGCGGGGTCCACAGATACGCAGTATTTT
TRBV25-1,NA,NA,TRBJ1-1,CASRSVTGYTEAFF,TGTGCCAGCAGATCCGTAACAGGGTACACTGAAGCTTTCTTT
TRBV19,NA,NA,TRBJ2-5,CASSKVGETQYF,TGTGCCAGTAGTAAGGTTGGAGAGACCCAGTACTTC
TRBV6-5,TRBD2,NA,TRBJ2-7,CASTKTSGSYEQYF,TGTGCCAGCACCAAGACTAGCGGGAGCTACGAGCAGTACTTC
TRBV4-1,NA,NA,TRBJ1-2,CASSQMAGNGYTF,TGCGCCAGCAGCCAAATGGCAGGGAATGGCTACACCTTC
TRBV3-1/TRBV3-2,TRBD1,NA,TRBJ2-7,CASRDRTYEQYF,TGTGCCAGCAGGGACAGGACCTACGAGCAGTACTTC
TRBV6-6,TRBD2,NA,TRBJ2-1,CASMSGGSNEQFF,TGTGCCAGCATGTCGGGGGGGTCCAATGAGCAGTTCTTC
TRBV10-3,NA,NA,TRBJ1-5,CAISSDINSNQPQHF,TGTGCCATCAGCAGCGACATTAATAGCAATCAGCCCCAGCATTTT
TRBV5-4,NA,NA,TRBJ2-3,CASSSGGSTDTQYF,TGTGCCAGCAGCTCCGGGGGTAGCACAGATACGCAGTATTTT
TRBV4-2,TRBD2,NA,TRBJ2-1,CASSQAGTSVNEQFF,TGTGCCAGCAGCCAGGCCGGGACTAGCGTCAATGAGCAGTTCTTC
TRBV2,TRBD1,NA,TRBJ2-5,CASSGLDRGPRPQETQYF,TGTGCCAGCAGTGGGTTGGACAGGGGACCCCGACCCCAAGAGACCCAGTACTTC
TRBV18,NA,once,TRBJ1-2,CATSRSTVNYGYTF,TGTGCCACCAGTCGTTCTACCGTGAATTATGGCTACACCTTC
TRBV9,NA,NA,TRBJ1-3,CASSVGGQGRGGNTIYF,TGTGCCAGCAGCGTAGGTGGTCAGGGCAGAGGTGGAAACACCATATATTTT
TRBV7-2,TRBD1,NA,TRBJ2-1,CASSLMGTGFINEQFF,TGTGCCAGCAGCTTAATGGGGACAGGGTTTATCAATGAGCAGTTCTTC
TRBV6-6,NA,NA,TRBJ1-5,CASRDGVYSNQPQHF,TGTGCCAGCAGGGACGGAGTCTATAGCAATCAGCCCCAGCATTTT
TRBV27,TRBD2,once,TRBJ2-7,CASRNGLAGGEQYF,TGTGCCAGCAGAAACGGACTAGCGGGGGGAGAGCAGTACTTC
TRBV13,NA,NA,TRBJ1-4,CASREQGRRATNEKLFF,TGTGCCAGCAGAGAACAGGGACGTAGGGCAACTAATGAAAAACTGTTTTTT
TRBV5-1,TRBD1,NA,TRBJ2-6,CASSFVAGGSGANVLTF,TGCGCCAGCAGCTTCGTGGCAGGGGGCTCTGGGGCCAACGTCCTGACTTTC
TRBV28,TRBD1,NA,TRBJ1-4,CASSTGQGSEKLFF,TGTGCCAGCAGTACCGGACAGGGAAGTGAAAAACTGTTTTTT
TRBV19,TRBD1,NA,TRBJ2-6,CASSSRQGARPGANVLTF,TGTGCCAGTAGTAGCCGACAGGGGGCGCGGCCTGGGGCCAACGTCCTGACTTTC
TRBV3-1/TRBV3-2,NA,NA,TRBJ2-7,CASSRGDYEQYF,TGTGCCAGCAGCCGGGGGGACTACGAGCAGTACTTC
TRBV24-1,TRBD1,NA,TRBJ2-7,CATSDLRADRGYEQYF,TGTGCCACCAGTGATCTAAGAGCCGACAGGGGCTACGAGCAGTACTTC
TRBV15,TRBD1,NA,TRBJ2-1,CATSRTGTDNEQFF,TGTGCCACCAGCAGGACCGGGACAGACAATGAGCAGTTCTTC
TRBV11-2,TRBD2,NA,TRBJ2-1,CASSFDTGTSSYNEQFF,TGTGCCAGCAGCTTTGATACCGGGACTAGTTCCTACAATGAGCAGTTCTTC
TRBV10-1,NA,NA,TRBJ1-1,CASSDLPAPNTEAFF,TGCGCCAGCAGTGACTTGCCGGCACCGAACACTGAAGCTTTCTTT
TRBV24-1,NA,NA,TRBJ1-5,CATSGGMEPQHF,TGTGCCACCAGTGGGGGAATGGAGCCCCAGCATTTT
TRBV6-2/TRBV6-3,NA,NA,TRBJ2-1,CASSYSPQLGEQFF,TGTGCCAGCAGTTACTCCCCCCAGCTTGGAGAGCAGTTCTTC
TRBV27,NA,NA,TRBJ1-2,CASSSRGGPANYGYTF,TGTGCCAGCAGTTCGAGGGGGGGCCCTGCTAACTATGGCTACACCTTC
TRBV7-9,NA,NA,TRBJ1-6,CASSLYDSPLHF,TGTGCCAGCAGCTTATATGATTCACCCCTCCACTTT
TRBV19,NA,NA,TRBJ2-1,CASSIGGNEQFF,TGTGCCAGTAGTATAGGCGGGAATGAGCAGTTCTTC
TRBV7-2,NA,NA,TRBJ1-4,CASSFYVRANEKLFF,TGTGCCAGCAGCTTCTACGTACGAGCTAATGAAAAACTGTTTTTT
TRBV5-1,TRBD2,NA,TRBJ2-2,CASSPRTSGSGTGELFF,TGCGCCAGCAGCCCGCGGACTAGCGGGAGTGGTACCGGGGAGCTGTTTTTT
TRBV6-5,TRBD1,NA,TRBJ1-1,CASRRITGGGTEAFF,TGTGCCAGCAGACGTATAACAGGGGGTGGCACTGAAGCTTTCTTT
TRBV6-5,NA,NA,TRBJ2-1,CASSPPQGPDEQFF,TGTGCCAGCAGCCCCCCACAGGGACCCGATGAGCAGTTCTTC